Listed below are T cell receptor beta chains from one sample, sequenced in a study of cytomegalovirus exposure and HLA in healthy donors. Profiled with immunoSEQ multiplex PCR; TCRdb holds only in-frame clones, not every one. The data hold about 170,000 clones, with approximately 82% observed a single time. The specimen was PBMCs. These receptors were obtained from a male donor in good health and CMV-seronegative. Both conserved end residues are trimmed from each CDR3. Each record gives: V gene, D gene, J gene, CDR3 protein. The D gene is left open where the match is weak.

>TRBV2|TRBD1|TRBJ2-4
ASSTGTGKNIQY
>TRBV4-1|NA|TRBJ1-4
ASSQATGTEWEKLF
>TRBV19|NA|TRBJ2-7
ASRNLNSYEQY
>TRBV18|NA|TRBJ1-1
ASSPLPQGGNTEAF
>TRBV7-8|TRBD2|TRBJ2-3
ASSSLAGGSTDTQY
>TRBV29-1|NA|TRBJ1-2
SVAEGVGYT
>TRBV11-3|TRBD2|TRBJ2-2
ASSFRGGRENTGELF
>TRBV18|TRBD1|TRBJ1-2
ASSPDRDYGYT
>TRBV5-1|NA|TRBJ2-1
ASSLGAHPAGNEQF
>TRBV29-1|NA|TRBJ2-1
SAPMREQVYNEQF
>TRBV5-1|TRBD1|TRBJ2-7
ASSLGGQGYEQY
>TRBV7-9|TRBD1|TRBJ1-1
ASSLVPQGENTEAF
>TRBV9|NA|TRBJ2-1
ASSEGHRVRYNEQF
>TRBV5-6|TRBD2|NA
ASSLNSGRPGSYEQY
>TRBV4-2|NA|TRBJ1-3
AGSQVSQGGGNTIY
>TRBV4-3|NA|TRBJ1-6
ASSHASSSSYNSPLH
>TRBV4-1|TRBD1|TRBJ1-2
ASSRIKGQGFYGYT
>TRBV10-1|TRBD1|TRBJ2-3
ASIIRTGGTDTQY
>TRBV7-3|TRBD2|TRBJ2-1
ASSAGLASSEQF
>TRBV7-9|TRBD2|TRBJ2-1
ASSSSGTRLNEQF
>TRBV11-2|NA|TRBJ1-6
ASSMTGATPLH
>TRBV11-3|TRBD2|TRBJ2-1
ASSLATSGGNNEQF
>TRBV11-2|NA|TRBJ2-1
ASSLARTVNEQF
>TRBV4-3|NA|TRBJ1-2
ASSQDLQSNYGYT
>TRBV7-6|NA|TRBJ2-3
ASSLANGGDTQY
>TRBV6-1|TRBD2|TRBJ2-3
ASTLAGDTDTQY
>TRBV5-1|TRBD2|TRBJ2-2
ASSSRLAGAEELF